This TCR beta chain stems from a study of early stage breast cancer tumors. Study overall: ER+/PR+/HER2- status applied to about 80% of the 16 invasive breast tumors. Samples were sequenced at roughly 10-fold average coverage. General study points: In about 85% of the 16 patients, blood comparison separated tumor from normal breast. Tumors had approximately 2.6-fold higher T cell density and higher clonality than adjacent normal breast tissue.

Per the germline V gene, CDR1 is SGDLS and CDR2 is YYNGEE. Trimming took off 3 bases at V and 7 bases at J, with 16 bases between the two ends. This CDR3 has 15 residues. Regarding this clone: Its antigen is still unknown.

Repertoires were generated with immunoSEQ multiplex PCR, while TCRdb's copy carries only in-frame clones and drops some. In the table there are tens of thousands of clones, around 50% of which are singletons. The sequenced sample consisted of breast tumor tissue. The rearrangement joins TRBV9 to TRBJ1-4; maybe TRBD1 (5 bases). The clonotype originates from a person aged 45 to 59 with breast cancer. In DNA, the CDR3 is TGTGCCAGCAGCGCCCCCTCGGGGCGCGGTGAAAAACTGTTTTTT. Translation gives CASSAPSGRGEKLFF.